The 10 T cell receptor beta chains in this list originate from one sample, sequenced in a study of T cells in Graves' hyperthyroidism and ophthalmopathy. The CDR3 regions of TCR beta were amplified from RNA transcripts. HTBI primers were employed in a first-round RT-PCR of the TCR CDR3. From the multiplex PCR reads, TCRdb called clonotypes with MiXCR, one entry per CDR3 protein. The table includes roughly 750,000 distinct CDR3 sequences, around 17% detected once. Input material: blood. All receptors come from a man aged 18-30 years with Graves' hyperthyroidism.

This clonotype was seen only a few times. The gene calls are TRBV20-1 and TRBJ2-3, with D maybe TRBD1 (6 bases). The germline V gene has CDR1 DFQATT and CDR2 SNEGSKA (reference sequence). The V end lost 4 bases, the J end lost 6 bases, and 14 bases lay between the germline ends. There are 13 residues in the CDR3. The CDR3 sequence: CSANRDPTDTQYF. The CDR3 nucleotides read TGCAGTGCTAACAGGGATCCCACGGATACGCAGTATTTT.

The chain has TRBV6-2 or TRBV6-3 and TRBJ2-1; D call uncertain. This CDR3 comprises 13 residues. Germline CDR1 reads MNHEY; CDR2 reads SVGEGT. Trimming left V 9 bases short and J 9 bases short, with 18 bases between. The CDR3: CASTPTGKGEQFF. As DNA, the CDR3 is TGTGCCAGTACCCCGACTGGCAAGGGTGAGCAGTTCTTC.

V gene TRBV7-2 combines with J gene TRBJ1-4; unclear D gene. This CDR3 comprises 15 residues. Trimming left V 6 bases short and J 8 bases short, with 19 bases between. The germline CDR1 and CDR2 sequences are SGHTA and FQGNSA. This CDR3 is CASSSLSGFEEKLFF. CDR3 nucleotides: TGTGCCAGCAGTTCATTAAGCGGGTTTGAGGAAAAACTGTTTTTT. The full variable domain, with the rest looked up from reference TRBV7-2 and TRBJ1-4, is GAGVSQSPSNKVTEKGKDVELRCDPISGHTALYWYRQSLGQGLEFLIYFQGNSAPDKSGLPSDRFSAERTGGSVSTLTIQRTQQEDSAVYLCASSSLSGFEEKLFFGSGTQLSVL.

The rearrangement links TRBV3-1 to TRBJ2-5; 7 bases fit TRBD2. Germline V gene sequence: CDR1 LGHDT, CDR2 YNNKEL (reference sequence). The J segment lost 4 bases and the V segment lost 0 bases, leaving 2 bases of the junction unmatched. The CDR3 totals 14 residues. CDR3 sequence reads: CASSQDQRGETQYF. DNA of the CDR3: TGTGCCAGCAGCCAAGATCAGCGGGGAGAGACCCAGTACTTC.

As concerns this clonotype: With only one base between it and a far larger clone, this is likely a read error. CDR3 residues: CVSSFLSYEQYF. In DNA, the CDR3 is TGTGTCAGCAGTTTCCTCTCCTACGAGCAGTACTTC. The chain is built from TRBV12-3 or TRBV12-4 and TRBJ2-7; D ambiguous. The CDR3 runs to 12 residues.

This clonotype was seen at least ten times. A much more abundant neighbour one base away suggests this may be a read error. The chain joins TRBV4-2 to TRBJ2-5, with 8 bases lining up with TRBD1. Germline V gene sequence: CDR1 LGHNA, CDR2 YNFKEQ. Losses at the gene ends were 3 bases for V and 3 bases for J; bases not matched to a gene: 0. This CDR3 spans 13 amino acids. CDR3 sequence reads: CASSQDREETQYF. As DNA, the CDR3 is TGTGCCAGCAGCCAGGACAGGGAAGAGACCCAGTACTTC.

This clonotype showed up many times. In DNA form, the CDR3 reads TGTGCCAGCACAAGTCAGCCGCTTTCTAACTATGGCTACACCTTC. Its translation is CASTSQPLSNYGYTF. The J gene is TRBJ1-2, the V gene TRBV2, with unresolved D. Per the germline V gene, CDR1 is SNHLY and CDR2 is FYNNEI. Trimming removed 7 bases at V and 0 bases at J, with 15 bases between. The CDR3 is made up of 15 amino acids.

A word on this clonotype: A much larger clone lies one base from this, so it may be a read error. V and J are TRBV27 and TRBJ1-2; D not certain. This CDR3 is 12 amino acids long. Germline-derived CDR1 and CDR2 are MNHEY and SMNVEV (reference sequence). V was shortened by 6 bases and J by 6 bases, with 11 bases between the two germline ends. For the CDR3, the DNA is TGTGCCAGCAGCTTAGACGGCAATGGCTACACCTTC. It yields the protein CASSLDGNGYTF.

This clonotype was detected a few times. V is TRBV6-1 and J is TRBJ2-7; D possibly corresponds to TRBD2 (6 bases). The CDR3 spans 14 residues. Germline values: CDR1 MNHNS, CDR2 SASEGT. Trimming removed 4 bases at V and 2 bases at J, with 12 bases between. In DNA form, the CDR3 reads TGTGCCAGCAGTGGGCAGGGAGGCCCCTACGAGCAGTACTTC. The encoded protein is CASSGQGGPYEQYF.

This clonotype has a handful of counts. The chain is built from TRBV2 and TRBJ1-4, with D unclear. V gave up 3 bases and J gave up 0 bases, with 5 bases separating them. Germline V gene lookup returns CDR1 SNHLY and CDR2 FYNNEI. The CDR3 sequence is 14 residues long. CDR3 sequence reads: CASSEKSTNEKLFF. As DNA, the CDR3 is TGTGCCAGCAGTGAGAAGTCAACTAATGAAAAACTGTTTTTT.